This note documents a single T cell receptor (beta chain) sequence. The data belong to a study of CD8 T cells in Susac syndrome. The V and J ends lost 1 base and 0 bases respectively, with 15 bases between them. The CDR3 extends over 17 amino acids. Germline V gene data show CDR1 as SGHTA and CDR2 as FQGNSA. Roughly 0.45 to 1 ug RNA was reverse transcribed with random hexamers. Multiplex immunoSEQ PCR targeted 54 Vbeta and 13 Jbeta TCR beta segments. TCRdb re-called the immunoSEQ multiplex PCR reads through MiXCR, storing one row per CDR3 protein. The sample holds roughly 50,000 distinct CDR3 sequences; 80% to 95% are singletons and the top ten take 0.5% to 0.55%. Sequencing of TCR beta was carried out in blood CD8+ and CD4+ T cells. The study used healthy donors as controls matched for age and sex. TEMRA cells were FACS-enriched and CD8+ and CD4+ T cells negatively isolated.

Source material: CD8+ T cells from PBMCs. This sequence was found in a human donor in good health. V usage is TRBV7-2 and J usage is TRBJ1-1, with a weak D call TRBD1 (5 bases). The CDR3 nucleotides are TGTGCCAGCAGCTTAGATTGGTCTGGGGGGGTGAACACTGAAGCTTTCTTT. Amino acids: CASSLDWSGGVNTEAFF. The complete variable domain, with remaining parts taken from reference TRBV7-2 and TRBJ1-1, reads GAGVSQSPSNKVTEKGKDVELRCDPISGHTALYWYRQSLGQGLEFLIYFQGNSAPDKSGLPSDRFSAERTGGSVSTLTIQRTQQEDSAVYLCASSLDWSGGVNTEAFFGQGTRLTVV.